The next 21 T cell receptor beta chains were all read from a single sample in a study of ipilimumab plus nivolumab after autologous stem cell transplantation. Profiling relied on immunoSEQ multiplex PCR, and the TCRdb table lists in-frame clones only, not all of them. The data contain around 13,000 clones, 55% to 85% of them seen just once; the ten biggest clones take up over 15%. The starting material was PBMCs, obtained in a trial of ipilimumab plus nivolumab as post-transplant consolidation. The receptors originated from a male donor with diffuse large B-cell lymphoma.

This clone has only one observation. The rearrangement links TRBV11-2 to TRBJ1-1, with D possibly TRBD1 on 5 matching bases. The CDR3 length is 13 residues. V was shortened by 2 bases and J by 4 bases, with 8 bases between the two germline ends. Germline CDR1 is SGHAT and CDR2 is FQNNGV. CDR3 sequence reads: CASSLLGGTEAFF. In DNA form, the CDR3 reads TGTGCCAGCAGCTTACTTGGGGGCACTGAAGCTTTCTTT. The whole variable domain, filled in from reference TRBV11-2 and TRBJ1-1, reads EAGVAQSPRYKIIEKRQSVAFWCNPISGHATLYWYQQILGQGPKLLIQFQNNGVVDDSQLPKDRFSAERLKGVDSTLKIQPAKLEDSAVYLCASSLLGGTEAFFGQGTRLTVV.

The chain is built from TRBV11-2 and TRBJ2-1, with TRBD1 as a possible D gene (5 bases). The CDR3 is 13 amino acids. Trimming removed 2 bases from V and 7 bases from J, with 9 bases in between. The germline CDR1 and CDR2 sequences are SGHAT and FQNNGV. DNA of the CDR3: TGTGCCAGCAGCTTATTACAGGCGAATGAGCAGTTCTTC. Amino acid sequence: CASSLLQANEQFF.

The rearrangement links TRBV12-5 to TRBJ1-1; D ambiguous. Trimming removed 4 bases at V and 0 bases at J, with 12 bases between. Germline assignment: CDR1 LGHNT and CDR2 FRNRAP. The CDR3 has 15 amino acids. CDR3 DNA: TGTGCTAGTGGTTCACCCTCCGGGATGAACACTGAAGCTTTCTTT. Protein product: CASGSPSGMNTEAFF.

This chain connects TRBV6-5 to TRBJ2-7; D may be TRBD2 (6 bases). Germline loops: CDR1 MNHEY, CDR2 SVGAGI. Trimming removed 10 bases at V and 3 bases at J, with 22 bases between. This CDR3 contains 15 residues. The DNA of the CDR3 is TGTGCCACCGGGAGAAGGGGAGCCCCTCGCTACGAGCAGTACTTC. Protein product: CATGRRGAPRYEQYF.

The genes are TRBV7-9 and TRBJ2-3; D is uncertain. The CDR3 covers 14 residues. Deletions cut 7 bases from V and 1 base from J, with 12 bases between. Germline values: CDR1 SEHNR, CDR2 FQNEAQ (reference sequence). CDR3 residues: CASNPETGTDTQYF. The CDR3 DNA follows: TGTGCCAGCAACCCGGAGACGGGCACAGATACGCAGTATTTT.

This sequence joins TRBV6-1 and TRBJ2-3; D is uncertain. V gave up 2 bases and J gave up 3 bases, with 9 bases separating them. CDR3 size: 14 residues. The V gene's germline CDR1 is MNHNS and CDR2 SASEGT. As DNA, the CDR3 is TGTGCCAGCAGTGAACTCTGGGGAACAGATACGCAGTATTTT. As protein: CASSELWGTDTQYF.

The chain uses TRBV25-1 and TRBJ2-5; D is unresolved. Germline loops: CDR1 MGHDK, CDR2 SYGVNS. The CDR3 length is 13 residues. The V and J ends lost 1 base and 5 bases respectively, with 8 bases between them. In nucleotides, the CDR3 is TGTGCCAGCAGTGAATCTGGGATGGAGACCCAGTACTTC. Its translation is CASSESGMETQYF.

This rearrangement joins TRBV6-5 to TRBJ2-3; D perhaps matches TRBD2 (6 bases). The V gene lost 6 bases and the J gene lost 5 bases, with 9 bases spanning the gap. Germline-derived CDR1 and CDR2 are MNHEY and SVGAGI. This CDR3 spans 12 amino acids. DNA of the CDR3: TGTGCCAGCAGCCGGGGAGGAGATACGCAGTATTTT. Its protein product is CASSRGGDTQYF.

In its sample, this clone is medium-sized. The chain combines TRBV6-5 with TRBJ1-1; D not certain. With 4 bases removed from V and 0 bases from J, the gap between germline ends came to 6 bases. Germline V gives CDR1 MNHEY, CDR2 SVGAGI. CDR3 size: 13 residues. The CDR3 DNA follows: TGTGCCAGCAGTTCACACCTGAACACTGAAGCTTTCTTT. Translating gives CASSSHLNTEAFF.

This clone was seen once. The V and J genes are TRBV27 and TRBJ1-5, with D unclear. The germline V gene encodes CDR1 MNHEY and CDR2 SMNVEV (reference sequence). This CDR3 has 17 amino acids. Trimming stripped 2 bases from V and 4 bases from J, with 18 bases between. CDR3 region: CASSLSGAAQSNQPQHF. CDR3 nucleotide sequence: TGTGCCAGCAGTTTAAGTGGTGCAGCTCAAAGTAATCAGCCCCAGCATTTT.

The chain recombines TRBV9 with TRBJ2-2; 14 positions agree with TRBD2. Germline CDR1 and CDR2: SGDLS and YYNGEE. This CDR3 is 20 amino acids long. V trimming: 3 bases; J trimming: 3 bases; junction bases outside the gene matches: 13. In nucleotides, the CDR3 is TGTGCCAGCAGCGCAAGACTAGCGGGGGGGAGAAAGTTGGACACCGGGGAGCTGTTTTTT. This sequence encodes CASSARLAGGRKLDTGELFF. The whole variable domain, remainder taken from reference TRBV9 and TRBJ2-2, is DSGVTQTPKHLITATGQRVTLRCSPRSGDLSVYWYQQSLDQGLQFLIQYYNGEERAKGNILERFSAQQFPDLHSELNLSSLELGDSALYFCASSARLAGGRKLDTGELFFGEGSRLTVL.

J is TRBJ2-7 and V is TRBV18; 10 bases are a match to TRBD1. Germline V lookup: CDR1 KGHSH, CDR2 LQKENI. V shed 2 bases, J shed 4 bases, and the junction held 5 bases outside the gene matches. The CDR3 runs to 15 residues. CDR3 region: CASSPGTGEPYEQYF. The CDR3 bases are TGTGCCAGCTCACCAGGGACAGGGGAACCTTACGAGCAGTACTTC.

The rearrangement uses TRBV21-1 and TRBJ2-3; TRBD2, the table's D call, was not compared with the DNA. TRBV21-1 is a pseudogene locus. This CDR3 contains 17 residues. The CDR3 reads CASSKADGGASTDTQYF. The CDR3 DNA is TGTGCCAGCAGCAAAGCGGACGGGGGGGCCAGCACAGATACGCAGTATTTT.

This clone was detected a few times. A junction end diverges from the germline sequence, so it may reflect a read error. The chain combines TRBV7-2 with TRBJ2-1, with 11 bases matching TRBD2. Germline assignment: CDR1 SGHTA and CDR2 FQGNSA. The CDR3 contains 13 residues. The DNA of the CDR3 is TGTGCCAGCAGCTTAGCGGTGGGACTAGCGGTTATCTTC. This codes for CASSLAVGLAVIF.

The J gene is TRBJ1-4, the V gene TRBV4-1; 7 nucleotides match TRBD1. V gave up 3 bases and J gave up 2 bases; unmatched junction bases: 9. The CDR3 loop spans 17 amino acids. CDR1 is MGHRA, CDR2 YSYEKL, per germline. The CDR3 spells CASSHVPQGNTNEKLFF. DNA for the CDR3: TGCGCCAGCAGCCACGTCCCACAGGGGAACACTAATGAAAAACTGTTTTTT.

V and J are TRBV4-1 and TRBJ1-4; D not resolved. Per the germline V gene, CDR1 is MGHRA and CDR2 is YSYEKL. The CDR3 has 16 amino acids. V was pared by 1 base and J by 8 bases, with 17 bases between. The CDR3 bases are TGCGCCAGCAGCCAAGGAAAAGAGCCCCGTAGGGAAAAACTGTTTTTT. Translating it yields CASSQGKEPRREKLFF.

The CDR3 nucleotides read TGCGCCAGCAGCGTTAACAGGGGCGGCACCTACAATGAGCAGTTCTTC. It is translated as CASSVNRGGTYNEQFF. The chain links TRBV5-1 to TRBJ2-1; the match to TRBD1 covers 7 bases. The CDR3 contains 16 residues. V lost 4 bases, J lost 2 bases, and 9 bases stayed unmatched. The germline gives CDR1 SGHRS, CDR2 YFSETQ.

The chain couples TRBV18 to TRBJ2-7; TRBD1 or TRBD2 may be the D gene (5 bases each). Germline V CDR1 and CDR2: KGHSH, LQKENI. Trimming left V 2 bases short and J 5 bases short, with 16 bases between. This CDR3 spans 15 amino acids. CDR3 in amino acids: CASSPGGRDRDEQYF. Here the CDR3 DNA reads TGTGCCAGCTCACCAGGCGGACGGGACCGGGACGAGCAGTACTTC.

The rearrangement uses TRBV19 and TRBJ1-5, with D possibly being TRBD1 (5 bases). V was cut by 5 bases and J by 3 bases, with 14 bases left in between. Germline CDR1 reads LNHDA; CDR2 reads SQIVND (reference sequence). There are 15 residues in the CDR3. The CDR3 region is CASSVRDGYNQPQHF. The CDR3 DNA reads as TGTGCCAGTAGTGTCCGGGACGGATACAATCAGCCCCAGCATTTT.

The genes are TRBV6-5 and TRBJ2-2, with TRBD2 as a possible D gene (6 bases). Between the trimmed V and J ends, which lost 7 bases and 3 bases, there was a span of 15 bases. The germline gives CDR1 MNHEY, CDR2 SVGAGI. The CDR3 is 15 amino acids. The CDR3 sequence is CASNLGGVDTGELFF. The CDR3 DNA is TGTGCCAGCAACCTAGGAGGGGTGGACACCGGGGAGCTGTTTTTT.

This clone was seen more than once but under ten times. V and J are TRBV9 and TRBJ1-1; no firm D call. This CDR3 comprises 14 residues. V was pared by 0 bases and J by 2 bases, with 8 bases between. Germline V gene lookup returns CDR1 SGDLS and CDR2 YYNGEE. The CDR3: CASSVGVGNTEAFF. The CDR3 nucleotides read TGTGCCAGCAGCGTAGGGGTGGGAAACACTGAAGCTTTCTTT.